The 29 T cell receptor beta chains given below trace back to one sample, sequenced in a study of quantifying T cell responses using KT2 cells. On the study more broadly: Reverse transcription used primers in the TCR alpha and beta constant regions.

Each cDNA got a UMI-containing oligo ligated at its 3' end. The first PCR ran 3 to 5 cycles with an equimolar RC1.1 and RC1.2 beta primer mix. One entry per CDR3 protein, called by TCRdb with MiXCR from the UMI-ligation and nested PCR reads. In the table there are just under 50,000 distinct CDR3 sequences, under 14% of which are singletons. The sample consisted of PBMCs spiked with cells of the T cell clone KT2. The receptor set was obtained from a human donor.

The CDR3 nucleotides read TGTGCCAGCTCATTTTCCCCCCGCGGCGGAAACAATCAAGAGACCCAGTACTTC. Translating it yields CASSFSPRGGNNQETQYF. V and J are TRBV6-1 and TRBJ2-5; the D is unclear. The CDR3 is 18 amino acids. Trimming stripped 8 bases from V and 2 bases from J, with 27 bases between. Germline V CDR1 and CDR2: MNHNS, SASEGT.

This clonotype has ten or more counts. The rearrangement uses TRBV7-9 and TRBJ2-7; TRBD2 aligns across 7 bases. Germline assignment: CDR1 SEHNR and CDR2 FQNEAQ (reference sequence). With 3 bases clipped from V and 3 bases from J, the junction kept 14 bases outside the gene matches. This CDR3 is built from 17 residues. The CDR3 protein is CASSFPVVGRGGYEQYF. The CDR3, as DNA: TGTGCCAGCAGCTTCCCAGTGGTAGGGAGGGGAGGCTACGAGCAGTACTTC.

Many counts were recorded for this clonotype. This chain uses TRBV6-1 with TRBJ2-1; 13 nucleotides agree with TRBD2. The V segment lost 2 bases and the J segment 10 bases; nucleotides outside the gene matches: 2. The CDR3 is 14 amino acids. Germline V gene data show CDR1 as MNHNS and CDR2 as SASEGT. The CDR3 protein is CASSEWGLAGEQFF. The CDR3 nucleotides read TGTGCCAGCAGTGAATGGGGACTAGCGGGGGAGCAGTTCTTC.

The sample holds many counts of this clonotype. V and J are TRBV18 and TRBJ2-1; D is undetermined. The V end was cut by 2 bases, the J end by 3 bases, with 20 bases between. Germline CDR1 reads KGHSH; CDR2 reads LQKENI. The CDR3 is 18 residues long. The CDR3 spells CASSPSGIVGSGYNEQFF. DNA for the CDR3: TGTGCCAGCTCACCATCGGGTATCGTCGGATCCGGCTACAATGAGCAGTTCTTC.

A note on this clonotype: The junction does not match germline at one end; this may be a read error. This rearrangement joins TRBV20-1 to TRBJ2-7; D uncertain. This CDR3 is 13 amino acids long. CDR1 is DFQATT and CDR2 is SNEGSKA in the germline V gene (reference sequence). In DNA, the CDR3 is TGCAGTGCAAGGATCGGACGTTCCTACGGGCAGTACTTC. This translates into CSARIGRSYGQYF.

This clonotype was seen a handful of times. This chain links TRBV7-9 with TRBJ1-2, with 10 bases fitting TRBD1. V trimming: 5 bases; J trimming: 0 bases; junction bases outside the gene matches: 9. CDR1 is SEHNR, CDR2 FQNEAQ, per germline (reference sequence). The CDR3 runs to 17 residues. The CDR3 nucleotides are TGTGCCAGCAGCCCGAACCCGGGACAGGGGACTAACTATGGCTACACCTTC. It yields the protein CASSPNPGQGTNYGYTF.

As regards this clonotype: This could be a read error, since a much larger clone is one nucleotide away. The V gene is TRBV7-2, the J gene TRBJ1-5, with a weak D call TRBD1 (6 bases). Germline loops: CDR1 SGHTA, CDR2 FQGNSA. This CDR3 is built from 15 residues. The CDR3 region has the DNA TGTGCCAGCAGCAACACAGGGTTCAGCAATCAGCCCCAGCGTTTT. Amino acid sequence: CASSNTGFSNQPQRF.

In this sample, this clonotype turned up many times. This chain uses TRBV28 with TRBJ2-5, with D hard to call. CDR1 is MDHEN, CDR2 SYDVKM, per germline. V shed 3 bases and J shed 7 bases, with 21 bases lying between them. There are 16 residues in the CDR3. The CDR3 DNA reads TGTGCCAGCAGTTTCCGGACCGCGAGTAGCTTTGGGACCCAGTACTTC. Its protein product is CASSFRTASSFGTQYF. The full variable domain, rest sourced from reference TRBV28 and TRBJ2-5, is DVKVTQSSRYLVKRTGEKVFLECVQDMDHENMFWYRQDPGLGLRLIYFSYDVKMKEKGDIPEGYSVSREKKERFSLILESASTNQTSMYLCASSFRTASSFGTQYFGPGTRLLVL.

This clonotype was counted at least ten times. J is TRBJ1-2 and V is TRBV29-1; D uncertain. The CDR3 spans 12 residues. Deletions cut 6 bases from V and 5 bases from J, with 13 bases between. Per the germline V gene, CDR1 is SQVTM and CDR2 is ANQGSEA. CDR3 nucleotides: TGCAGCGTGTCTCAAACCGGGTATGGCTACACCTTC. This translates into CSVSQTGYGYTF.

V gene TRBV4-1 combines with J gene TRBJ2-4; D possibly corresponds to TRBD1 (6 bases). Germline assignment: CDR1 MGHRA and CDR2 YSYEKL. This CDR3 has 17 amino acids. Trimming pared 1 base from V and 0 bases from J, leaving 13 bases between. CDR3 sequence (DNA): TGCGCCAGCAGCCAAGTAGGGACACCACTAGCCAAAAACATTCAGTACTTC. The encoded protein is CASSQVGTPLAKNIQYF.

This clonotype has just a few counts. V is TRBV14 and J is TRBJ1-1, with D unresolved. The CDR3 has 14 residues. The germline V and J ends were trimmed by 3 bases and 0 bases, with 8 bases remaining between them. Germline-derived CDR1 and CDR2 are SGHDN and FVKESK. The CDR3 protein is CASSQPGLNTEAFF. The DNA of the CDR3 is TGTGCCAGCAGCCAGCCCGGCCTGAACACTGAAGCTTTCTTT. The complete variable domain, with remaining parts taken from reference TRBV14 and TRBJ1-1, reads EAGVTQFPSHSVIEKGQTVTLRCDPISGHDNLYWYRRVMGKEIKFLLHFVKESKQDESGMPNNRFLAERTGGTYSTLKVQPAELEDSGVYFCASSQPGLNTEAFFGQGTRLTVV.

The chain has TRBV18 and TRBJ1-1, with D possibly being TRBD1 (5 bases). The V gene's germline CDR1 is KGHSH and CDR2 LQKENI. The germline V and J ends were trimmed by 0 bases and 0 bases, with 11 bases remaining between them. The CDR3 loop spans 16 amino acids. CDR3 sequence (DNA): TGTGCCAGCTCACCACCGGGACGGACTATGAACACTGAAGCTTTCTTT. Amino acids: CASSPPGRTMNTEAFF.

This clonotype was found a few times. The rearrangement uses TRBV7-9 and TRBJ1-1; 8 positions match TRBD1. V lost 3 bases, J lost 11 bases, and 5 bases stayed unmatched. The CDR3 is 12 amino acids. Germline CDR1 and CDR2: SEHNR and FQNEAQ (reference sequence). The CDR3 loop is CASSFATGVAFF. In DNA form, the CDR3 reads TGTGCCAGCAGCTTCGCGACAGGGGTTGCTTTCTTT.

This chain uses TRBV2 with TRBJ1-4; the match to TRBD1 covers 7 bases. The V gene end was trimmed by 6 bases and the J gene end by 7 bases; junction bases not matched to a gene: 11. Germline CDR1 and CDR2: SNHLY and FYNNEI. The CDR3 is 15 amino acids. This chain's CDR3 is CASRVQGTRVEKLFF. The CDR3 nucleotides are TGTGCCAGCAGGGTACAGGGGACTCGGGTTGAAAAACTGTTTTTT.

In its sample, this clonotype was seen a few times. The V gene is TRBV2, the J gene TRBJ1-5; 9 bases are shared with TRBD1. Germline V CDR1 and CDR2: SNHLY, FYNNEI. The V and J ends lost 6 bases and 2 bases, in that order; junction bases with no gene match: 5. CDR3 length: 15 amino acids. The CDR3 nucleotides read TGTGCCAGCAGCCGGACAGGGGATCGCAATCAGCCCCAGCATTTT. Protein product: CASSRTGDRNQPQHF.

The J gene is TRBJ2-3, the V gene TRBV11-2; 7 bases map to TRBD2. Germline CDR1 SGHAT, CDR2 FQNNGV. Trimming cost V 4 bases and J 5 bases; bases outside gene matches: 12. The CDR3 totals 16 residues. The chain's CDR3 is CASSSPTKGTKDTQYF. CDR3 nucleotide sequence: TGTGCCAGCAGCTCCCCCACCAAAGGGACTAAAGATACGCAGTATTTT. Full variable domain (outside the CDR3, taken from reference TRBV11-2 and TRBJ2-3): EAGVAQSPRYKIIEKRQSVAFWCNPISGHATLYWYQQILGQGPKLLIQFQNNGVVDDSQLPKDRFSAERLKGVDSTLKIQPAKLEDSAVYLCASSSPTKGTKDTQYFGPGTRLTVL.

This clonotype occurred many times. The rearrangement uses TRBV3-1 and TRBJ2-4; maybe TRBD1 (6 bases). V lost 2 bases and J 1 base, leaving 9 bases between the germline ends. The CDR3 spans 15 residues. Germline lookup yields CDR1 LGHDT and CDR2 YNNKEL (reference sequence). In DNA form, the CDR3 reads TGTGCCAGCAGCCAAATCCAGGGGGCCAAAAACATTCAGTACTTC. It codes for CASSQIQGAKNIQYF.

This chain uses TRBV19 with TRBJ1-6; D is undetermined. The CDR3 sequence is 12 residues long. Germline CDR1 is LNHDA and CDR2 is SQIVND (reference sequence). V was shortened by 7 bases and J by 3 bases, with 4 bases between the two germline ends. In DNA form, the CDR3 reads TGTGCCAGTAACCACTATAATTCACCCCTCCACTTT. Protein product: CASNHYNSPLHF.

This clonotype was seen only a few times. The rearrangement links TRBV7-9 to TRBJ1-6; 9 bases are a match to TRBD1. Germline V gene data show CDR1 as SEHNR and CDR2 as FQNEAQ (reference sequence). The CDR3 is made up of 15 amino acids. V lost 4 bases, J lost 10 bases, and 8 bases stayed unmatched. CDR3 residues: CASSSTGTGISPLHF. As DNA, the CDR3 is TGTGCCAGCAGCTCTACCGGGACAGGGATCTCACCCCTCCACTTT.

V is TRBV4-3 and J is TRBJ2-7, with D maybe TRBD1 (6 bases). V lost 0 bases, J lost 2 bases, and 11 bases lay in between. The CDR3 has 15 residues. Per germline, CDR1 LGHNA and CDR2 YSLEER. The CDR3 DNA reads TGCGCCAGCAGCCAAGAACCAGGGGCGGCCTACGAGCAGTACTTC. Its translation is CASSQEPGAAYEQYF.

This clonotype has just a few counts. The CDR3 region is CASSFTGSGELFF. The CDR3 DNA reads TGTGCCAGCAGTTTTACAGGGTCCGGGGAGCTGTTTTTT. The chain couples TRBV27 to TRBJ2-2; the D gene is possibly TRBD1 (6 bases). This CDR3 contains 13 residues. V was cut by 3 bases and J by 6 bases, with 8 bases left in between. Germline lookup yields CDR1 MNHEY and CDR2 SMNVEV (reference sequence).

The chain couples TRBV5-6 to TRBJ2-7, with 8 bases that match TRBD1. CDR1 SGHDT and CDR2 YYEEEE come from the germline V gene. The CDR3 runs 17 residues. The V and J ends lost 1 base and 2 bases, in that order; junction bases with no gene match: 11. CDR3 amino acids: CASSLFLSGTGTYEQYF. CDR3 DNA sequence: TGTGCCAGCAGCTTGTTCCTTTCCGGGACAGGCACCTACGAGCAGTACTTC.

V gene TRBV30 combines with J gene TRBJ1-5, with a tentative D call TRBD1 (5 bases). This CDR3 is built from 15 residues. The germline V gene encodes CDR1 GTSNPN and CDR2 SVGIG (reference sequence). V gave up 0 bases and J gave up 7 bases, with 16 bases separating them. CDR3 in DNA: TGTGCCTGGAGTGTGATGCGGGGCCAAGGGCAGCCCCAGCATTTT. It is translated as CAWSVMRGQGQPQHF. The variable domain in full, with the rest retrieved from reference TRBV30 and TRBJ1-5, is SQTIHQWPATLVQPVGSPLSLECTVEGTSNPNLYWYRQAAGRGLQLLFYSVGIGQISSEVPQNLSASRPQDRQFILSSKKLLLSDSGFYLCAWSVMRGQGQPQHFGDGTRLSIL.

The CDR3 bases are TGTGCCAGCAGCTTACCGGACACCTCCTGGACTAGCCCGGCAGACGGGGAGCAGTTCTTC. It translates to CASSLPDTSWTSPADGEQFF. The chain carries TRBV11-2 and TRBJ2-1; TRBD2 matches 8 bases. The CDR3 extends over 20 amino acids. V dropped 2 bases and J dropped 10; count of bases not matched to a gene: 25. From germline, CDR1 is SGHAT and CDR2 FQNNGV.

This clonotype was seen ten or more times. The chain has TRBV4-3 and TRBJ1-4, with 9 bases that match TRBD1. Germline V lookup: CDR1 LGHNA, CDR2 YSLEER. Germline trimming cut 3 bases from V and 7 bases from J; bases unmatched to any gene: 6. The CDR3 sequence is 15 residues long. The CDR3 DNA is TGCGCCAGCAGCCAGGGGGACAGGGTTTCTGAAAAACTGTTTTTT. This encodes CASSQGDRVSEKLFF.

V usage is TRBV12-3 or TRBV12-4 and J usage is TRBJ2-3; perhaps D is TRBD1 or TRBD2 (6 bases each). Trimming removed 5 bases at V and 4 bases at J, with 7 bases between. The length of the CDR3 is 12 residues. This chain's CDR3 is CASSRGADTQYF. Here the CDR3 DNA reads TGTGCCAGCAGTAGGGGGGCAGATACGCAGTATTTT.

The chain couples TRBV4-2 to TRBJ2-7; 11 positions agree with TRBD1. Germline V lookup: CDR1 LGHNA, CDR2 YNFKEQ. The CDR3 length is 16 residues. J gave up 3 bases and V 3 bases, and 7 bases lay outside the gene matches. In DNA form, the CDR3 reads TGTGCCAGCAGCCAGGAAGGGGGACAGGGGGTCTACGAGCAGTACTTC. Protein sequence: CASSQEGGQGVYEQYF.

This clonotype was seen a handful of times. This chain connects TRBV7-2 to TRBJ2-7; 11 bases line up with TRBD2. Trimming removed 4 bases from V and 6 bases from J; junction bases left unmatched: 5. Per the germline V gene, CDR1 is SGHTA and CDR2 is FQGNSA. The CDR3 runs to 14 residues. This CDR3 reads CASSSRTSGREQYF. CDR3 nucleotide sequence: TGTGCCAGCAGCTCACGGACTAGCGGGCGCGAGCAGTACTTC.

The CDR3 here is CASSLGTEQFF. The CDR3 region has the DNA TGTGCCAGCAGCTTAGGAACTGAGCAGTTCTTC. The chain is built from TRBV11-2 and TRBJ2-1; D call uncertain. Germline V gene lookup returns CDR1 SGHAT and CDR2 FQNNGV. V was shortened by 1 base and J by 9 bases, with 4 bases between the two germline ends. This CDR3 is built from 11 residues.